The rows below give T cell receptor beta chains drawn from one sample of a study of shared clonotypes between healthy human individuals. Here immunoSEQ multiplex PCR was the method, and the copy in TCRdb shows in-frame clones only, minus some. The top ten hold about 51% of the sample, which has around 79,000 clones, 62% seen once. Material for sequencing was memory CD8+ T cells sorted from blood. The receptors were gathered from a man younger than 45 in good health. Both conserved end residues are part of each CDR3. Each record gives: clone size, V gene, D gene, J gene, CDR3 protein, CDR3 DNA. A D gene is named only where the DNA matches it firmly. The size entry is marked missing in some rows and otherwise reads once, few, many or a size class.

size: .; V: TRBV29-1; D: .; J: TRBJ2-3; CDR3: CSVERRPPAPTDTQYF; DNA: TGCAGCGTTGAACGCCGACCCCCAGCGCCCACAGATACGCAGTATTTT
size: .; V: TRBV6-5; D: TRBD2; J: TRBJ2-1; CDR3: CASSSGREGTDEQFF; DNA: TGTGCCAGCAGTTCAGGACGGGAGGGAACGGATGAGCAGTTCTTC
size: .; V: TRBV18; D: .; J: TRBJ2-7; CDR3: CASSPPSLKGREQYF; DNA: TGTGCCAGCTCACCACCCTCCTTAAAGGGGAGGGAGCAGTACTTC
size: once; V: TRBV9; D: .; J: TRBJ2-1; CDR3: CASSGVVSAVNEQFF; DNA: TGTGCCAGCAGCGGTGTGGTATCAGCCGTCAATGAGCAGTTCTTC
size: once; V: TRBV25-1; D: .; J: TRBJ2-1; CDR3: CASSYGNEQFF; DNA: TGTGCCAGCAGTTACGGGAATGAGCAGTTCTTC
size: few; V: TRBV7-9; D: .; J: TRBJ2-7; CDR3: CASSLAGLEQYF; DNA: TGTGCCAGTTCTCTTGCAGGGCTCGAGCAGTACTTC
size: many; V: TRBV10-2; D: TRBD2; J: TRBJ2-3; CDR3: CATGLAGPTDTQYF; DNA: TGCGCCACCGGACTAGCGGGACCCACAGATACGCAGTATTTT
size: .; V: TRBV5-1; D: .; J: TRBJ2-1; CDR3: CASSLVDTIRSEQFF; DNA: TGCGCCAGCAGCTTGGTGGATACGATTAGGTCTGAGCAGTTCTTC
size: .; V: TRBV7-6; D: TRBD1; J: TRBJ2-2; CDR3: CASSFWTGPGELFF; DNA: TGTGCCAGCAGCTTCTGGACAGGGCCTGGGGAGCTGTTTTTT
size: few; V: TRBV7-9; D: .; J: TRBJ2-2; CDR3: CASSLWDGELFF; DNA: TGTGCCAGCAGCCTGTGGGACGGGGAGCTGTTTTTT
size: once; V: TRBV19; D: .; J: TRBJ2-2; CDR3: CASTLQGGSGELFF; DNA: TGTGCCAGTACTCTACAGGGAGGGTCCGGGGAGCTGTTTTTT
size: once; V: TRBV7-2; D: .; J: TRBJ2-7; CDR3: CASSVDKFRGEQYF; DNA: TGTGCCAGCAGCGTAGACAAATTCAGGGGCGAGCAGTACTTC
size: .; V: TRBV5-1; D: TRBD2; J: TRBJ2-1; CDR3: CASRYGLAGYNEQFF; DNA: TGCGCCAGCAGATACGGACTAGCGGGGTACAATGAGCAGTTCTTC
size: .; V: TRBV7-9; D: .; J: TRBJ2-7; CDR3: CASSSNRESSYEQYF; DNA: TGTGCCAGCAGCTCCAATCGTGAGAGCTCCTACGAGCAGTACTTC
size: .; V: TRBV25-1; D: TRBD2; J: TRBJ2-3; CDR3: CASSGNQAGGFWKTQYF; DNA: TGTGCCAGCAGTGGAAACCAAGCGGGAGGGTTCTGGAAAACGCAGTATTTT
size: .; V: TRBV19; D: .; J: TRBJ1-4; CDR3: CASNPKFDATNEKLFF; DNA: TGTGCCAGTAACCCAAAATTCGATGCAACTAATGAAAAACTGTTTTTT